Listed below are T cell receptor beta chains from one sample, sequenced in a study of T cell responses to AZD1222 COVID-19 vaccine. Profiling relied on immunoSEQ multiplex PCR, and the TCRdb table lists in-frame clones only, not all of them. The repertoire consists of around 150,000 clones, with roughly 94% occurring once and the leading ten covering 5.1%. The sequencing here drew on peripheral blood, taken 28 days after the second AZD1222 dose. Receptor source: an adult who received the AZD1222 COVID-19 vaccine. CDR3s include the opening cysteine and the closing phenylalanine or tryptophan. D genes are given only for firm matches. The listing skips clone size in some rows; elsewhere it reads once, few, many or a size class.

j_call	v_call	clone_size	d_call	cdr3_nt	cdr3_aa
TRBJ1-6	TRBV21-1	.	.	TGTGCCAGCAGCAAATTCGTTGGAGAACCGACGCCCTATAATTCACCCCTCCACTTT	CASSKFVGEPTPYNSPLHF
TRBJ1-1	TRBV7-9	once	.	TGTGCCAGCAGCTTAGCGGTTGGGGGCACTGAAGCTTTCTTT	CASSLAVGGTEAFF
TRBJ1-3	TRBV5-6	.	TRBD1	TGTGCCAGCAGCCTCCGGACAGGGGGCTACTTCTCTGGAAACACCATATATTTT	CASSLRTGGYFSGNTIYF
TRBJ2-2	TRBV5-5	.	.	TGTGCCAGCAGCTTCCAACGTATGAACACCGGGGAGCTGTTTTTT	CASSFQRMNTGELFF
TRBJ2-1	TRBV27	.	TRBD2	TGTGCCAGCAGTTCGGTGGGAGGGCCCTCGAAGTACAATGAGCAGTTCTTC	CASSSVGGPSKYNEQFF
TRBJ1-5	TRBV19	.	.	TGTGCCAGTAGCACGACAGTTTATAGCAATCAGCCCCAGCATTTT	CASSTTVYSNQPQHF
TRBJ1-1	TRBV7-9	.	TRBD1	TGTGCCAGCAGCTCGGGACAGGGGGTTACTGAAGCTTTCTTT	CASSSGQGVTEAFF
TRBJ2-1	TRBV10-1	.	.	TGCGCCAGCAACCCCGTGGTAAGCTCCTACAATGAGCAGTTCTTC	CASNPVVSSYNEQFF
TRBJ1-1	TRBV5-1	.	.	TGCGCCAGCAGCTTGTCTTCCGCCCTCGGTGAAGCTTTCTTT	CASSLSSALGEAFF
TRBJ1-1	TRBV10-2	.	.	TGCGCCAGCAGTTATCGGGGGACTGAAGCTTTCTTT	CASSYRGTEAFF
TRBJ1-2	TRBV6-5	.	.	TGTGCCAGCAGTTCCACGTCCGGACACTACACCTTC	CASSSTSGHYTF
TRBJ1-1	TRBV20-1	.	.	TGCAGTGCCTACGGGAACACTGAAGCTTTCTTT	CSAYGNTEAFF
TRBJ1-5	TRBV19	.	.	TGTGCCAGTAGTCCCCGGGCCTACCATCGGCCGGGGCAGCCCCAGCATTTT	CASSPRAYHRPGQPQHF
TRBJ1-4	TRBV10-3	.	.	TGTGCCATCAAGGCCCAGGGAGCAACTAATGAAAAACTGTTTTTT	CAIKAQGATNEKLFF
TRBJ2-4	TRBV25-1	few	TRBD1	TGTGCCAGCAGTAACAGGGGGTTGGCGGACATTCAGTACTTC	CASSNRGLADIQYF
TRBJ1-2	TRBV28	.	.	TGTGCCAGCAGTTCGTATGACAGCTACTATGGCTACACCTTC	CASSSYDSYYGYTF
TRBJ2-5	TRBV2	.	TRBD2	TGTGCCAGCAGTGGGACTAGCGGGAGGAGGGAGACCCAGTACTTC	CASSGTSGRRETQYF
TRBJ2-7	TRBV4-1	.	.	TGCGCCAGCAGCCATTCGGAGACCCAAAGCTCCTACGAGCAGTACTTC	CASSHSETQSSYEQYF
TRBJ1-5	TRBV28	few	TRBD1	TGTGCCAGCAGTTTCGGGGACAGGGAGAATCAGCCCCAGCATTTT	CASSFGDRENQPQHF
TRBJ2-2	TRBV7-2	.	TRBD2	TGTGCCAGCAGCCCCCTGGGAGGGGCGGTCACCGGGGAGCTGTTTTTT	CASSPLGGAVTGELFF
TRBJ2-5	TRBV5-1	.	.	TGCGCCAGCAGCGCCGACAGCCAAGAGACCCAGTACTTC	CASSADSQETQYF
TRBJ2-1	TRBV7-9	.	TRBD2	TGTGCCAGCAGCTTAGCCCGGGGAGGGCGCCTCACCTACAATGAGCAGTTCTTC	CASSLARGGRLTYNEQFF
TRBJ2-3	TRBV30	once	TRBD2	TGTGCCTGGAGTGTAAGCGGGGGGAGCACAGATACGCAGTATTTT	CAWSVSGGSTDTQYF
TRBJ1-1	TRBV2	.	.	TGTGCCAGCAGTGAAAGGGCAAGGGGTGAAGCTTTCTTT	CASSERARGEAFF
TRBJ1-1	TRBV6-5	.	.	TGTGCCAGCAGGAGGGGTTGGAACACTGAAGCTTTCTTT	CASRRGWNTEAFF
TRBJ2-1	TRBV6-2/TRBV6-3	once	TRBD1	TGTGCCAGCAGTTTTACCGGGACAGCTAACAATGAGCAGTTCTTC	CASSFTGTANNEQFF
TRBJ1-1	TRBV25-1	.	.	TGTGCCAGCAGCCCCGGACAGAACACTGAAGCTTTCTTT	CASSPGQNTEAFF
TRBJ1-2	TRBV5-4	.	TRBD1	TGTGCCAGCAGCTGGCCCCCGGGGACAGACTATGGCTACACCTTC	CASSWPPGTDYGYTF